What follows is one T cell receptor (beta chain) and its context. The antigen is unknown. Clones were sequenced by immunoSEQ multiplex PCR, and TCRdb holds only the in-frame ones, with some missing. The data show roughly 100,000 clones, about 95% seen once. Selected pancreatic ductal adenocarcinoma patients had undergone surgery without neoadjuvant therapy. These data belong to a study of T cells in pancreatic ductal adenocarcinoma. Study-wide points: Enrichment of CD45RO+ effector over naive T cells in tumors may bias clonality. The resected cohort was biased toward the minority with early-stage disease. Tumor and blood clonality did not differ significantly, about 0.112 versus 0.072.

CDR1 SGHTA and CDR2 FQGNSA come from the germline V gene. This CDR3 is built from 12 residues. The germline V and J ends were trimmed by 4 bases and 4 bases, with 8 bases remaining between them. V gene TRBV7-2 combines with J gene TRBJ2-7; D not resolved. Material: PBMCs. This TCR was sampled from a human donor with pancreatic ductal adenocarcinoma. The CDR3 DNA reads as TGTGCCAGCAGCTCGACAAATTACGAGCAGTACTTC. This gives the protein CASSSTNYEQYF. Variable domain in full (rest from reference TRBV7-2 and TRBJ2-7): GAGVSQSPSNKVTEKGKDVELRCDPISGHTALYWYRQSLGQGLEFLIYFQGNSAPDKSGLPSDRFSAERTGGSVSTLTIQRTQQEDSAVYLCASSSTNYEQYFGPGTRLTVT.